A selection of T cell receptor beta chains follows, all from one sample in a study of beta chain features in type 1 diabetes. Assay: immunoSEQ multiplex PCR; the TCRdb copy retains only in-frame clones and omits some. The sample gives roughly 60,000 clones, about 60% of which show up once; about 2% is in the top ten. The sequencing input was Tregs from blood. Every receptor here comes from a woman in her late teens or twenties in good health. Each CDR3 is given with its conserved first and last residue. D genes are given only for firm matches. Some rows have no size entry. The others give once, few or many, or a class for an expanded clone.

J gene: TRBJ2-2; D gene: TRBD2; clone size: .; V gene: TRBV4-2; CDR3 protein: CASSQEGRGGWAGELFF; CDR3 DNA: TGTGCCAGCAGTCAAGAAGGGCGGGGGGGCTGGGCCGGGGAGCTGTTTTTT
J gene: TRBJ2-2; D gene: .; clone size: .; V gene: TRBV7-2; CDR3 protein: CASSADPGDGELFF; CDR3 DNA: TGTGCCAGCAGCGCAGATCCCGGGGACGGGGAGCTGTTTTTT
J gene: TRBJ2-7; D gene: TRBD2; clone size: .; V gene: TRBV4-1; CDR3 protein: CASSQEPSGREQYF; CDR3 DNA: TGCGCCAGCAGCCAAGAGCCTAGCGGGAGAGAGCAGTACTTC
J gene: TRBJ1-1; D gene: .; clone size: .; V gene: TRBV6-5; CDR3 protein: CASRLRGTEAFF; CDR3 DNA: TGTGCCAGCAGGCTCCGGGGGACTGAAGCTTTCTTT
J gene: TRBJ2-6; D gene: .; clone size: .; V gene: TRBV5-1; CDR3 protein: CASSLLTTGANVLTF; CDR3 DNA: TGCGCCAGCAGCTTGTTGACTACAGGGGCCAACGTCCTGACTTTC
J gene: TRBJ1-2; D gene: .; clone size: few; V gene: TRBV11-2; CDR3 protein: CASSSVRDRKYGYTF; CDR3 DNA: TGTGCCAGCAGCTCCGTCAGGGATCGAAAATATGGCTACACCTTC
J gene: TRBJ1-6; D gene: TRBD1; clone size: .; V gene: TRBV6-5; CDR3 protein: CASSSDRGNSPLHF; CDR3 DNA: TGTGCCAGCAGTTCGGACAGGGGGAACTCACCCCTCCACTTT
J gene: TRBJ2-5; D gene: .; clone size: .; V gene: TRBV6-1; CDR3 protein: CASSRGSFSQETQYF; CDR3 DNA: TGTGCCAGCAGTCGCGGCAGCTTTTCTCAAGAGACCCAGTACTTC
J gene: TRBJ2-3; D gene: .; clone size: .; V gene: TRBV6-1; CDR3 protein: CASAGARGTDTQYF; CDR3 DNA: TGTGCCAGCGCGGGGGCGCGGGGCACAGATACGCAGTATTTT
J gene: TRBJ1-5; D gene: TRBD1; clone size: .; V gene: TRBV10-1; CDR3 protein: CASSEGTGADQPQHF; CDR3 DNA: TGCGCCAGCAGTGAGGGGACAGGGGCCGATCAGCCCCAGCATTTT
J gene: TRBJ1-2; D gene: TRBD1; clone size: .; V gene: TRBV5-1; CDR3 protein: CASSQGMAGTGINYGYTF; CDR3 DNA: TGCGCCAGCAGCCAGGGCATGGCGGGGACAGGAATTAACTATGGCTACACCTTC
J gene: TRBJ2-3; D gene: TRBD2; clone size: .; V gene: TRBV11-2; CDR3 protein: CASSFGAGGAGDTQYF; CDR3 DNA: TGTGCCAGCAGCTTCGGAGCGGGGGGGGCAGGAGATACGCAGTATTTT
J gene: TRBJ2-7; D gene: .; clone size: few; V gene: TRBV7-9; CDR3 protein: CASSPQGEQYF; CDR3 DNA: TGTGCCAGCAGCCCCCAGGGGGAGCAGTACTTC
J gene: TRBJ2-3; D gene: TRBD2; clone size: .; V gene: TRBV29-1; CDR3 protein: CSVGGGGAGDTQYF; CDR3 DNA: TGCAGCGTTGGAGGCGGGGGGGCAGGAGATACGCAGTATTTT
J gene: TRBJ2-7; D gene: TRBD2; clone size: .; V gene: TRBV7-2; CDR3 protein: CASSLTSGRYEQYF; CDR3 DNA: TGTGCCAGCAGCTTAACTAGCGGGAGGTACGAGCAGTACTTC
J gene: TRBJ2-3; D gene: .; clone size: few; V gene: TRBV5-5; CDR3 protein: CASSLQSLGTDTQYF; CDR3 DNA: TGTGCCAGCAGCTTACAATCCCTGGGCACAGATACGCAGTATTTT
J gene: TRBJ2-5; D gene: TRBD2; clone size: .; V gene: TRBV11-2; CDR3 protein: CASSLGSRGGAGETQYF; CDR3 DNA: TGTGCCAGCAGCTTAGGGTCGCGCGGGGGGGCCGGAGAGACCCAGTACTTC
J gene: TRBJ2-1; D gene: TRBD2; clone size: few; V gene: TRBV7-2; CDR3 protein: CASSFRLAGTYNEQFF; CDR3 DNA: TGTGCCAGCAGCTTCCGACTAGCGGGAACCTACAATGAGCAGTTCTTC
J gene: TRBJ2-7; D gene: TRBD1; clone size: few; V gene: TRBV11-2; CDR3 protein: CASSFAGTGTDEQYF; CDR3 DNA: TGTGCCAGCAGTTTTGCCGGGACAGGGACGGACGAGCAGTACTTC
J gene: TRBJ2-5; D gene: TRBD2; clone size: .; V gene: TRBV4-1; CDR3 protein: CASSWAGGPDETQYF; CDR3 DNA: TGCGCCAGCAGTTGGGCGGGGGGGCCGGATGAGACCCAGTACTTC
J gene: TRBJ1-1; D gene: .; clone size: .; V gene: TRBV7-8; CDR3 protein: CASSSAGQTTEAFF; CDR3 DNA: TGTGCCAGCAGCTCTGCTGGACAGACCACTGAAGCTTTCTTT
J gene: TRBJ1-2; D gene: TRBD1; clone size: .; V gene: TRBV5-1; CDR3 protein: CASLGTGFANYGYTF; CDR3 DNA: TGCGCCAGCCTCGGGACAGGGTTCGCGAACTATGGCTACACCTTC
J gene: TRBJ2-4; D gene: TRBD1; clone size: .; V gene: TRBV19; CDR3 protein: CASSLGQGSNIQYF; CDR3 DNA: TGTGCCAGTAGTCTGGGACAGGGTTCAAACATTCAGTACTTC
J gene: TRBJ2-2; D gene: .; clone size: few; V gene: TRBV18; CDR3 protein: CASSPPRGTGELFF; CDR3 DNA: TGTGCCAGCTCACCACCCCGGGGAACCGGGGAGCTGTTTTTT
J gene: TRBJ2-7; D gene: .; clone size: .; V gene: TRBV6-1; CDR3 protein: CASMVRQAMIYEQYF; CDR3 DNA: TGTGCCAGCATGGTTAGACAGGCAATGATCTACGAGCAGTACTTC
J gene: TRBJ2-1; D gene: .; clone size: .; V gene: TRBV5-1; CDR3 protein: CASSFQGRGNEQFF; CDR3 DNA: TGCGCCAGCAGCTTCCAGGGTAGGGGGAATGAGCAGTTCTTC
J gene: TRBJ2-2; D gene: TRBD1; clone size: .; V gene: TRBV5-1; CDR3 protein: CASSWDSTGELFF; CDR3 DNA: TGCGCCAGCAGCTGGGACAGCACCGGGGAGCTGTTTTTT
J gene: TRBJ2-1; D gene: TRBD1; clone size: .; V gene: TRBV2; CDR3 protein: CASSPGQYYNEQFF; CDR3 DNA: TGTGCCAGCAGTCCGGGACAGTACTACAATGAGCAGTTCTTC
J gene: TRBJ2-1; D gene: .; clone size: few; V gene: TRBV5-1; CDR3 protein: CASSLGRGLSSSYNEQFF; CDR3 DNA: TGCGCCAGCAGCTTGGGTAGGGGACTCTCAAGCTCCTACAATGAGCAGTTCTTC
J gene: TRBJ1-3; D gene: .; clone size: medium-sized; V gene: TRBV10-3; CDR3 protein: CAISDRTGNSGNTIYF; CDR3 DNA: TGTGCCATCAGTGATCGCACAGGGAACTCTGGAAACACCATATATTTT